These 32 T cell receptor beta chains came from one sample sequenced in a study of blood T cell repertoires in COVID-19. The data were produced by immunoSEQ multiplex PCR, yet TCRdb's version contains in-frame clones alone and is incomplete. The table records approximately 200,000 clones, more than 75% of them present only once. Sequences were obtained from peripheral blood. The origin of the receptors is a person aged 65-85 years with COVID-19, enrolled during active disease.

V and J are TRBV7-2 and TRBJ2-1; TRBD1 agrees at 8 bases. The CDR3 runs 18 residues. Germline V gene lookup returns CDR1 SGHTA and CDR2 FQGNSA. V shed 5 bases and J 5 bases; nucleotides not matched to a gene: 17. CDR3 amino acids: CASSLRRSGQGRHNEQFF. CDR3 DNA sequence: TGTGCCAGCAGCCTGAGGAGGAGTGGACAGGGCCGCCACAATGAGCAGTTCTTC. Looking up the rest from reference TRBV7-2 and TRBJ2-1 gives the full variable domain: GAGVSQSPSNKVTEKGKDVELRCDPISGHTALYWYRQSLGQGLEFLIYFQGNSAPDKSGLPSDRFSAERTGGSVSTLTIQRTQQEDSAVYLCASSLRRSGQGRHNEQFFGPGTRLTVL.

V and J are TRBV5-6 and TRBJ2-2, with 8 bases matching TRBD1. CDR1 and CDR2 from the germline V gene are SGHDT and YYEEEE. V dropped 4 bases and J dropped 5; count of bases not matched to a gene: 7. The CDR3 sequence is 15 residues long. CDR3 residues: CASSTRTGRTGELFF. CDR3 sequence (DNA): TGTGCCAGCAGCACCAGGACAGGGAGAACCGGGGAGCTGTTTTTT.

The rearrangement links TRBV28 to TRBJ1-4, with D perhaps TRBD1 (5 bases). Germline lookup yields CDR1 MDHEN and CDR2 SYDVKM. The CDR3 runs 15 residues. Trimming left V 4 bases short and J 7 bases short, with 16 bases between. CDR3 region: CASSSPLGVFEKLFF. The CDR3 nucleotides read TGTGCCAGCAGTTCCCCTCTAGGGGTTTTTGAAAAACTGTTTTTT.

The V and J genes are TRBV2 and TRBJ2-5; 8 bases map to TRBD1. Losses at the gene ends were 6 bases for V and 0 bases for J; bases not matched to a gene: 3. Germline values: CDR1 SNHLY, CDR2 FYNNEI. This CDR3 comprises 14 residues. The CDR3 DNA reads as TGTGCCAGCAGGGGGGGACAGGACCAAGAGACCCAGTACTTC. Amino acid sequence: CASRGGQDQETQYF. The whole variable domain, remainder taken from reference TRBV2 and TRBJ2-5, is EPEVTQTPSHQVTQMGQEVILRCVPISNHLYFYWYRQILGQKVEFLVSFYNNEISEKSEIFDDQFSVERPDGSNFTLKIRSTKLEDSAMYFCASRGGQDQETQYFGPGTRLLVL.

The chain links TRBV28 to TRBJ1-6, with TRBD1 as a possible D gene (5 bases). The V end was cut by 1 base, the J end by 9 bases, with 13 bases between. The CDR3 contains 15 residues. The germline V gene encodes CDR1 MDHEN and CDR2 SYDVKM. DNA for the CDR3: TGTGCCAGCAGTTTATATGGGGCCGGGGGTTCACCCCTCCACTTT. Protein product: CASSLYGAGGSPLHF.

The chain has TRBV7-3 and TRBJ2-3; a possible D gene is TRBD1 (5 bases). CDR1 SGHTA and CDR2 FQGTGA come from the germline V gene. V lost 3 bases, J lost 3 bases, and 10 bases lay in between. The CDR3 extends over 14 amino acids. The CDR3 protein is CASSFSRGTDTQYF. CDR3 DNA sequence: TGTGCCAGCAGCTTCTCAAGGGGTACAGATACGCAGTATTTT.

The V call is TRBV2, the J call TRBJ1-5; 10 nucleotides line up with TRBD1. The CDR3 runs 17 residues. CDR1 SNHLY and CDR2 FYNNEI come from the germline V gene. The trim removed 7 bases at V and 2 bases at J, leaving 11 bases unmatched. The CDR3 reads CASTLEGTGVGNQPQHF. The CDR3 nucleotides are TGTGCCAGCACCCTGGAAGGGACAGGGGTTGGCAATCAGCCCCAGCATTTT.

This clone was detected only a few times. The chain employs TRBV9 and TRBJ2-3; 8 nucleotides line up with TRBD1. The CDR3 is 16 amino acids. The V segment lost 3 bases and the J segment 1 base; nucleotides outside the gene matches: 7. Germline assignment: CDR1 SGDLS and CDR2 YYNGEE. CDR3 amino acids: CASSARPGQGTDTQYF. The CDR3 DNA is TGTGCCAGCAGCGCACGGCCGGGACAGGGCACAGATACGCAGTATTTT.

The V and J genes are TRBV28 and TRBJ1-5; D is unclear. Per the germline V gene, CDR1 is MDHEN and CDR2 is SYDVKM. V was clipped by 2 bases and J by 8 bases, with 16 bases between them. The CDR3 runs 15 residues. The CDR3 DNA sequence: TGTGCCAGCAGTTTAATGGGGAGACAAGAAAAGCCCCAGCATTTT. As protein: CASSLMGRQEKPQHF.

V usage is TRBV7-9 and J usage is TRBJ1-4; D uncertain. Trimming shortened V by 5 bases and J by 7 bases, and 23 bases separated the two germline ends. CDR1 SEHNR and CDR2 FQNEAQ come from the germline V gene (reference sequence). This CDR3 has 17 residues. The CDR3 nucleotides are TGTGCCAGCAGCCCACAAACCTCGACCCTACGGGGTGAAAAACTGTTTTTT. It is translated as CASSPQTSTLRGEKLFF. The complete variable domain, with remaining parts taken from reference TRBV7-9 and TRBJ1-4, reads DTGVSQNPRHKITKRGQNVTFRCDPISEHNRLYWYRQTLGQGPEFLTYFQNEAQLEKSRLLSDRFSAERPKGSFSTLEIQRTEQGDSAMYLCASSPQTSTLRGEKLFFGSGTQLSVL.

The chain recombines TRBV24-1 with TRBJ1-5; 8 positions match TRBD1. Germline trimming cut 5 bases from V and 3 bases from J; bases unmatched to any gene: 14. The CDR3 totals 18 residues. Germline assignment: CDR1 KGHDR and CDR2 SFDVKD. The chain's CDR3 is CATSGPLLAGQVNQPQHF. CDR3 nucleotide sequence: TGTGCCACCAGTGGCCCCTTGCTTGCGGGACAGGTCAATCAGCCCCAGCATTTT.

The chain combines TRBV10-3 with TRBJ1-3; the D is unclear. Germline CDR1 and CDR2: ENHRY and SYGVKD. The CDR3 is 11 residues long. Trimming cost V 8 bases and J 11 bases, with 13 bases left between them. The CDR3 sequence: CAIADEVSIYF. CDR3 nucleotide sequence: TGTGCCATCGCAGACGAGGTCTCCATATATTTT.

Only a few counts were recorded for this clone. The gene calls are TRBV18 and TRBJ2-3; weak D call: TRBD2 (5 bases). The length of the CDR3 is 13 residues. Trimming took off 4 bases at V and 3 bases at J, with 8 bases between the two ends. The V gene's germline CDR1 is KGHSH and CDR2 LQKENI. The CDR3 region has the DNA TGTGCCAGCTCACTAGCGAGAACAGATACGCAGTATTTT. This sequence encodes CASSLARTDTQYF.

This sequence joins TRBV5-1 and TRBJ1-2; 12 bases agree with TRBD1. Losses at the gene ends were 4 bases for V and 7 bases for J; bases not matched to a gene: 8. The CDR3 is 15 residues long. Germline lookup yields CDR1 SGHRS and CDR2 YFSETQ. This chain's CDR3 is CASSPGTGGVFGYTF. Here the CDR3 DNA reads TGCGCCAGCAGCCCCGGGACAGGGGGCGTATTTGGCTACACCTTC. The whole variable domain, filled in from reference TRBV5-1 and TRBJ1-2, reads KAGVTQTPRYLIKTRGQQVTLSCSPISGHRSVSWYQQTPGQGLQFLFEYFSETQRNKGNFPGRFSGRQFSNSRSEMNVSTLELGDSALYLCASSPGTGGVFGYTFGSGTRLTVV.

V is TRBV5-1 and J is TRBJ1-2; D is uncertain. Looked up from germline, CDR1 is SGHRS and CDR2 is YFSETQ. This CDR3 contains 12 residues. V lost 4 bases to trimming and J lost 2 bases, with 6 bases between them. The CDR3 sequence is CASSGQNYGYTF. CDR3 bases: TGCGCCAGCAGCGGTCAGAACTATGGCTACACCTTC.

The gene calls are TRBV5-4 and TRBJ2-2; D uncertain. V was trimmed by 0 bases and J by 9 bases, leaving 9 bases between them. The V gene's germline CDR1 is SGHNT and CDR2 YYREEE (reference sequence). There are 13 residues in the CDR3. The CDR3 DNA follows: TGTGCCAGCAGCTTGGAGCATGTTAGGGAGCTGTTTTTT. Its protein product is CASSLEHVRELFF.

The chain carries TRBV19 and TRBJ2-1; 11 bases are shared with TRBD1. The CDR3 length is 14 residues. CDR1 is LNHDA and CDR2 is SQIVND in the germline V gene (reference sequence). V dropped 7 bases and J dropped 6; count of bases not matched to a gene: 5. The CDR3 loop reads CASMDRGRINEQFF. In nucleotides, the CDR3 is TGTGCCAGTATGGACAGGGGGCGGATCAATGAGCAGTTCTTC.

The chain is built from TRBV12-3 or TRBV12-4 and TRBJ1-2; D not resolved. Trimming pared 6 bases from V and 6 bases from J, leaving 11 bases between. This CDR3 region has 12 residues. The CDR3 region has the DNA TGTGCCAGCAGACCCAGAAGTGATGGCTACACCTTC. As protein: CASRPRSDGYTF.

V gene TRBV10-2 combines with J gene TRBJ2-2; weak D call: TRBD1 (6 bases). The CDR3 spans 15 residues. Germline CDR1 is WSHSY and CDR2 is SAAADI. Trimming pared 6 bases from V and 0 bases from J, leaving 11 bases between. Here the CDR3 DNA reads TGCGCCAGCAGAATTAACAGGGCGAACACCGGGGAGCTGTTTTTT. It specifies CASRINRANTGELFF.

The rearrangement joins TRBV6-4 to TRBJ2-7; TRBD2 might be the D (5 bases). The V end lost 0 bases, the J end lost 3 bases, and 33 bases lay between the germline ends. Germline CDR1 MRHNA, CDR2 SNTAGT. The CDR3 spans 22 residues. The chain's CDR3 is CASSDSRVPGFLSHYTFYEQYF. The CDR3 nucleotides are TGTGCCAGCAGTGACTCGAGGGTCCCGGGGTTCCTATCCCACTACACCTTCTACGAGCAGTACTTC.

The V call is TRBV5-1, the J call TRBJ2-7; 7 bases agree with TRBD1. V shed 4 bases and J 0 bases; nucleotides not matched to a gene: 7. This CDR3 has 15 amino acids. Germline CDR1 reads SGHRS; CDR2 reads YFSETQ. CDR3 amino acids: CASSPRQGSSYEQYF. The CDR3 DNA reads TGCGCCAGCAGCCCACGACAGGGAAGCTCCTACGAGCAGTACTTC.

This clone was detected only a few times. The chain carries TRBV13 and TRBJ2-3, with TRBD2 as a possible D gene (6 bases). V shed 2 bases and J shed 2 bases, with 26 bases lying between them. This CDR3 region has 20 residues. Germline V lookup: CDR1 PRHDT, CDR2 FYEKMQ (reference sequence). This CDR3 reads CASSLYDRTLPSEITDTQYF. The CDR3 bases are TGTGCCAGCAGCTTATACGACAGAACCCTTCCTAGCGAGATCACAGATACGCAGTATTTT.

The rearrangement links TRBV29-1 to TRBJ2-2; 14 bases align to TRBD2. This CDR3 is 19 amino acids long. V lost 3 bases and J lost 3; bases outside the gene matches: 12. Germline-derived CDR1 and CDR2 are SQVTM and ANQGSEA. DNA for the CDR3: TGCAGCGTTGAGGTGGTGGGACTAGCGGGAGTGTGGGACACCGGGGAGCTGTTTTTT. The encoded protein is CSVEVVGLAGVWDTGELFF.

This sequence joins TRBV29-1 and TRBJ1-1; D remains ambiguous. Germline loops: CDR1 SQVTM, CDR2 ANQGSEA. V dropped 5 bases and J dropped 1 base, with 23 bases sitting between them. The CDR3 consists of 17 residues. CDR3 loop: CSVCFFGSADKNTEAFF. CDR3 in DNA: TGCAGCGTTTGTTTCTTCGGATCAGCCGACAAGAACACTGAAGCTTTCTTT.

The gene calls are TRBV7-3 and TRBJ2-2, with D maybe TRBD2 (6 bases). V dropped 6 bases and J dropped 0 bases, with 14 bases sitting between them. The CDR3 consists of 16 residues. Per germline, CDR1 SGHTA and CDR2 FQGTGA. CDR3 DNA sequence: TGTGCCAGCAGTAAGGAGGGGCTAGCGAACACCGGGGAGCTGTTTTTT. Protein sequence: CASSKEGLANTGELFF.

This clone has a single count. The V and J genes are TRBV7-3 and TRBJ2-5, with TRBD2 matching 12 bases. CDR1 SGHTA and CDR2 FQGTGA come from the germline V gene. The CDR3 loop spans 16 amino acids. V was clipped by 5 bases and J by 5 bases; unmatched bases: 9. CDR3 sequence (DNA): TGTGCCAGCAGCGTGACTAGCGGGGGTATGGGGGAGACCCAGTACTTC. Translating gives CASSVTSGGMGETQYF.

The chain employs TRBV6-1 and TRBJ2-3; a possible D gene is TRBD2 (5 bases). V lost 2 bases and J lost 5, with 11 bases in between. CDR3 size: 14 residues. Germline V CDR1 and CDR2: MNHNS, SASEGT. CDR3 DNA: TGTGCCAGCAGTGAACAGACTATACGAGATACGCAGTATTTT. Protein product: CASSEQTIRDTQYF.

The chain is built from TRBV6-2 or TRBV6-3 and TRBJ2-7; the match to TRBD1 covers 11 bases. The CDR3 is 15 residues long. Germline V gene data show CDR1 as MNHEY and CDR2 as SVGEGT. V shed 2 bases and J 3 bases; nucleotides not matched to a gene: 3. Written as DNA, the CDR3 is TGTGCCAGCAGTTACGAGGGGACAGGGGGCTACGAGCAGTACTTC. Translating gives CASSYEGTGGYEQYF.

This clone has just a few counts. The chain has TRBV3-1 (or the pseudogene TRBV3-2) and TRBJ1-2; tentatively, D is TRBD1 (5 bases). The germline V gene has CDR1 LGHDT and CDR2 YNNKEL (reference sequence). V lost 5 bases and J lost 1, with 11 bases in between. This CDR3 spans 14 amino acids. CDR3 in amino acids: CASSARGNNYGYTF. CDR3 coding DNA: TGTGCCAGCAGCGCCCGGGGGAATAACTATGGCTACACCTTC.

The V call is TRBV7-2, the J call TRBJ2-1; 8 positions agree with TRBD2. Germline lookup yields CDR1 SGHTA and CDR2 FQGNSA. CDR3 size: 16 residues. J was trimmed by 2 bases and V by 4 bases; bases with no gene match: 7. The CDR3 bases are TGTGCCAGCAGCTCGGGAAACGGGGGGGCCTACAATGAGCAGTTCTTC. Translating gives CASSSGNGGAYNEQFF.

This clone was detected once. The chain has TRBV4-1 and TRBJ2-3; 7 bases agree with TRBD2. The CDR3 spans 15 residues. Unmatched junction bases numbered 1, after V lost 1 base and J lost 0 bases. Germline CDR1 and CDR2: MGHRA and YSYEKL. The CDR3 nucleotides read TGCGCCAGCAGCCAAGGGCGGGAGAGCACAGATACGCAGTATTTT. Protein sequence: CASSQGRESTDTQYF.

Only one count was recorded for this clone. This CDR3 is CASSRGTGDGDEQFF. The CDR3 region has the DNA TGTGCCAGCAGCCGCGGGACAGGGGATGGTGATGAGCAGTTCTTC. The chain links TRBV4-2 to TRBJ2-1; 10 positions agree with TRBD1. Germline-derived CDR1 and CDR2 are LGHNA and YNFKEQ. V was clipped by 4 bases and J by 8 bases; unmatched bases: 8. The CDR3 runs 15 residues.